The 20 T cell receptor beta chains listed next were all sequenced from one sample in a study of T cell responses to AZD1222 COVID-19 vaccine. Measured with immunoSEQ multiplex PCR; TCRdb has only the in-frame clones, and not every one. The profile shows about 180,000 clones, approximately 94% of them singletons. Here the sequenced sample was peripheral blood, taken 28 days after the second AZD1222 dose. The receptors stem from an adult who received the AZD1222 COVID-19 vaccine.

This rearrangement joins TRBV19 to TRBJ2-7; 10 bases fit TRBD1. Germline CDR1 is LNHDA and CDR2 is SQIVND (reference sequence). There are 14 residues in the CDR3. J was trimmed by 3 bases and V by 10 bases; bases with no gene match: 9. The CDR3: CATQRTGGIYEQYF. The CDR3 coding sequence is TGTGCCACCCAAAGGACAGGGGGAATCTACGAGCAGTACTTC.

The chain has TRBV6-5 and TRBJ1-2, with no clear D. The CDR3 extends over 12 amino acids. Trimming pared 4 bases from V and 1 base from J, leaving 4 bases between. Germline CDR1 reads MNHEY; CDR2 reads SVGAGI. The CDR3 loop is CASSSRNYGYTF. The DNA for the CDR3 is TGTGCCAGCAGTTCCCGTAACTATGGCTACACCTTC.

The J gene is TRBJ1-1, the V gene TRBV7-2, with D possibly TRBD1 on 5 matching bases. V was cut by 1 base and J by 4 bases, with 16 bases left in between. CDR1 is SGHTA and CDR2 is FQGNSA in the germline V gene. CDR3 length: 16 amino acids. This CDR3 reads CASSLGQGWVSTEAFF. The CDR3 DNA sequence: TGTGCCAGCAGCTTAGGGCAGGGATGGGTGAGCACTGAAGCTTTCTTT.

The rearrangement uses TRBV9 and TRBJ1-6; the D gene is possibly TRBD1 (6 bases). The V gene lost 0 bases and the J gene lost 6 bases, with 10 bases spanning the gap. CDR3 length equals 15 residues. The V gene's germline CDR1 is SGDLS and CDR2 YYNGEE. CDR3 DNA sequence: TGTGCCAGCAGCGTAGAACAGGGACGTAATTCACCCCTCCACTTT. Translation: CASSVEQGRNSPLHF. The full variable domain, rest sourced from reference TRBV9 and TRBJ1-6, is DSGVTQTPKHLITATGQRVTLRCSPRSGDLSVYWYQQSLDQGLQFLIQYYNGEERAKGNILERFSAQQFPDLHSELNLSSLELGDSALYFCASSVEQGRNSPLHFGNGTRLTVT.

This clone showed up just a few times. The genes are TRBV5-8 and TRBJ2-7, with D perhaps TRBD1 (5 bases). This CDR3 contains 13 residues. Germline-derived CDR1 and CDR2 are SGHTS and YDEGEE. V lost 2 bases, J lost 5 bases, and 11 bases lay in between. The CDR3 region has the DNA TGTGCCAGCAGCTTAGACCCAGGGCACGAGCAGTACTTC. Translated: CASSLDPGHEQYF.

The chain has TRBV4-1 and TRBJ1-5; a possible D gene is TRBD1 (6 bases). This CDR3 is built from 14 residues. The V and J ends lost 4 bases and 3 bases respectively, with 10 bases between them. Germline lookup yields CDR1 MGHRA and CDR2 YSYEKL. In nucleotides, the CDR3 is TGCGCCAGCAGCCGTGGGGGCAACAATCAGCCCCAGCATTTT. This translates into CASSRGGNNQPQHF.

The chain links TRBV3-1 (or the pseudogene TRBV3-2) to TRBJ1-1; TRBD1 matches 8 bases. The CDR3 runs 15 residues. Trimming cost V 0 bases and J 6 bases; bases outside gene matches: 6. Germline CDR1 and CDR2: LGHDT and YNNKEL (reference sequence). DNA for the CDR3: TGTGCCAGCAGCCAAGACAGGGGGCCCTGGCCTGAAGCTTTCTTT. Translation: CASSQDRGPWPEAFF.

The gene calls are TRBV12-3 or TRBV12-4 and TRBJ2-7, with a tentative D call TRBD1 (5 bases). The CDR3 is 13 residues long. With 0 bases removed from V and 3 bases from J, the gap between germline ends came to 6 bases. CDR3: CASSLATDYEQYF. In DNA form, the CDR3 reads TGTGCCAGCAGTTTAGCGACAGACTACGAGCAGTACTTC.

The J gene is TRBJ1-6, the V gene TRBV7-9; no definite D call. Germline loops: CDR1 SEHNR, CDR2 FQNEAQ (reference sequence). Trimming stripped 1 base from V and 5 bases from J, with 6 bases between. The CDR3 extends over 14 amino acids. CDR3 nucleotide sequence: TGTGCCAGCAGCTTAGACCCCAATAATTCACCCCTCCACTTT. It translates to CASSLDPNNSPLHF.

The gene calls are TRBV20-1 and TRBJ2-7, with TRBD2 matching over 10 bases. The CDR3 loop spans 14 amino acids. Germline assignment: CDR1 DFQATT and CDR2 SNEGSKA (reference sequence). Trimming cost V 6 bases and J 4 bases; bases outside gene matches: 9. The CDR3 DNA sequence: TGCAGTGCAAGTCTAGCGGGAGTGCGGTACGAGCAGTACTTC. It encodes CSASLAGVRYEQYF.

This clone appeared once. V is TRBV6-5 and J is TRBJ2-6, with a tentative D call TRBD2 (5 bases). Trimming pared 5 bases from V and 4 bases from J, leaving 12 bases between. The CDR3 is made up of 15 amino acids. Germline CDR1 reads MNHEY; CDR2 reads SVGAGI. CDR3 protein: CASSNRGAGANVLTF. CDR3 DNA: TGTGCCAGCAGTAATCGGGGAGCCGGGGCCAACGTCCTGACTTTC.

The CDR3 sequence is CASSLIRVYGYTF. DNA for the CDR3: TGTGCCAGCAGTTTAATCAGGGTCTATGGCTACACCTTC. This chain connects TRBV12-3 or TRBV12-4 to TRBJ1-2, with D tentatively TRBD1 (5 bases). Trimming took 2 bases from V and 4 from J, leaving 8 bases between them. This CDR3 region has 13 residues.

V is TRBV6-5 and J is TRBJ1-2; D not resolved. CDR3 length: 13 amino acids. In germline, CDR1 is MNHEY, CDR2 SVGAGI. V was cut by 5 bases and J by 8 bases, with 15 bases left in between. The CDR3 region has the DNA TGTGCCAGCAGTAAAAAGAGCTCTCGGGGCTACACCTTC. It yields the protein CASSKKSSRGYTF.

V is TRBV7-9 and J is TRBJ1-1; TRBD1 agrees at 11 bases. Germline V lookup: CDR1 SEHNR, CDR2 FQNEAQ (reference sequence). J lost 3 bases, V lost 6 bases, and 6 bases had no gene match. The CDR3 sequence is 15 residues long. CDR3: CASRGQGGPDTEAFF. The CDR3 DNA is TGTGCCAGCAGGGGACAGGGGGGCCCAGACACTGAAGCTTTCTTT. The whole variable domain, remainder taken from reference TRBV7-9 and TRBJ1-1, is DTGVSQNPRHKITKRGQNVTFRCDPISEHNRLYWYRQTLGQGPEFLTYFQNEAQLEKSRLLSDRFSAERPKGSFSTLEIQRTEQGDSAMYLCASRGQGGPDTEAFFGQGTRLTVV.

The rearrangement links TRBV18 to TRBJ2-5; the match to TRBD2 covers 7 bases. CDR3 size: 16 residues. Germline loops: CDR1 KGHSH, CDR2 LQKENI. The V gene end was trimmed by 4 bases and the J gene end by 3 bases; junction bases not matched to a gene: 11. In DNA, the CDR3 is TGTGCCAGCTCACGCTTTATTGGGAGCGGGGAAGAGACCCAGTACTTC. Its protein is CASSRFIGSGEETQYF.

The genes are TRBV1 and TRBJ2-5; TRBD2 is taken as the D call from the table, unchecked against the DNA. TRBV1 is described as a pseudogene. The CDR3 consists of 18 residues. The CDR3 protein is CTSSPHRGQREAHETQYF. The DNA of the CDR3 is TGCACCAGCAGCCCCCACCGAGGCCAGAGGGAAGCTCACGAGACCCAGTACTTC.

V is TRBV14 and J is TRBJ2-7; TRBD1 might be the D (6 bases). The CDR3 runs to 17 residues. Germline V gene lookup returns CDR1 SGHDN and CDR2 FVKESK. Trimming took off 0 bases at V and 6 bases at J, with 21 bases between the two ends. The DNA for the CDR3 is TGTGCCAGCAGCCAAGACCCCGATTACAGGGTATTCGGCGAGCAGTACTTC. It is translated as CASSQDPDYRVFGEQYF. Supplemented by reference TRBV14 and TRBJ2-7, the full variable domain reads EAGVTQFPSHSVIEKGQTVTLRCDPISGHDNLYWYRRVMGKEIKFLLHFVKESKQDESGMPNNRFLAERTGGTYSTLKVQPAELEDSGVYFCASSQDPDYRVFGEQYFGPGTRLTVT.

This sequence joins TRBV6-5 and TRBJ1-2, with D possibly TRBD1 on 6 matching bases. This CDR3 region has 15 residues. V lost 5 bases and J 3 bases, leaving 16 bases between the germline ends. Germline V gives CDR1 MNHEY, CDR2 SVGAGI. CDR3 DNA sequence: TGTGCCAGCAGTATTAATCAGGGGACGGACTATGGCTACACCTTC. The encoded protein is CASSINQGTDYGYTF.

The chain combines TRBV7-2 with TRBJ1-2; D unclear. The CDR3 loop spans 13 amino acids. Trimming removed 3 bases from V and 2 bases from J, with 7 bases in between. CDR1 and CDR2 from the germline V gene are SGHTA and FQGNSA. The CDR3 region is CASSFGSNYGYTF. The DNA of the CDR3 is TGTGCCAGCAGCTTCGGTTCGAACTATGGCTACACCTTC.

CDR3 bases: TGTGCCAGCAGACGGGACAGGGCCCATGGCTACACCTTC. This sequence encodes CASRRDRAHGYTF. The chain recombines TRBV5-4 with TRBJ1-2; 9 bases map to TRBD1. CDR1 is SGHNT, CDR2 YYREEE, per germline (reference sequence). The CDR3 runs to 13 residues. The trim removed 5 bases at V and 6 bases at J, leaving 5 bases unmatched.